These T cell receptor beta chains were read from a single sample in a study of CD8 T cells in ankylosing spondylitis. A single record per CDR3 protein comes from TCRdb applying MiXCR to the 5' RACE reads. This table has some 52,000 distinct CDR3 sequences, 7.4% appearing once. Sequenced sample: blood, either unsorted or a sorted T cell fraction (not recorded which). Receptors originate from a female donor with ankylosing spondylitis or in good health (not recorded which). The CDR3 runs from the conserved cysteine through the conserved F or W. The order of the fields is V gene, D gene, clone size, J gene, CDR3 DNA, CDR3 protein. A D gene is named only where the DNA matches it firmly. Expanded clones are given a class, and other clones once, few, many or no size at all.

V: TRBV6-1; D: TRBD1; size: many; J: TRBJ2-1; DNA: TGTGCCAGCAGTGGGGGGTGGACAGGGGACTACAATGAGCAGTTCTTC; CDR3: CASSGGWTGDYNEQFF
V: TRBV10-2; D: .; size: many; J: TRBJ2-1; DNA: TGCGCCAGCAGTCACAGGATCAATGAGCAGTTCTTC; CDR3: CASSHRINEQFF
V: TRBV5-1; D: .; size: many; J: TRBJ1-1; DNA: TGCGCCAGCAGTGGTCCAGAAACTGAAGCTTTCTTT; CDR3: CASSGPETEAFF
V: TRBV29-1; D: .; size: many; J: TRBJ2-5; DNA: TGCAGCGCCTTTGGACAGCTCCAAGAGACCCAGTACTTC; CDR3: CSAFGQLQETQYF
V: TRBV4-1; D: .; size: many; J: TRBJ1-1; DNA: TGCGCCAGCAACAGAGGCCCCAACACTGAAGCTTTCTTT; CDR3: CASNRGPNTEAFF
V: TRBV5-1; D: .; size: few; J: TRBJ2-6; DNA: TGCGCCAGCAGCTTGGAAGGGTTCTCTGGGGCCAACGTCCTGACTTTC; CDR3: CASSLEGFSGANVLTF
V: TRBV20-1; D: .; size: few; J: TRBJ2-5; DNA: TGCAGTGCTAGAGAGGGATGGGAACTAGGGGCAGGGACCCAGTACTTC; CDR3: CSAREGWELGAGTQYF
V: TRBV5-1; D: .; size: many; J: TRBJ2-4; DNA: TGCGCCAGCAGCTTGGCTAGGAGGACAGATAATAGCATTCAGTACTTC; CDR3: CASSLARRTDNSIQYF
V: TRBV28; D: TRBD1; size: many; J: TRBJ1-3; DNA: TGTGCCAGCATCACCAGGGGGAGGTTTGGAAACACCATATATTTT; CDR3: CASITRGRFGNTIYF
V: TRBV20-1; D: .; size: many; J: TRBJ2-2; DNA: TGCAGTGCTAGGACCGATATCGGGGAGCTGTTTTTT; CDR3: CSARTDIGELFF
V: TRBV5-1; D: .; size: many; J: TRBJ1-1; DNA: TGCGCCAGCAGCTCCTCCATGAACACTGAAGCTTTCTTT; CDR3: CASSSSMNTEAFF
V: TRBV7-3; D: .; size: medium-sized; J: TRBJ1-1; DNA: TGTGCCAGCAGCTTTTCACAGGTGAACACTGAAGCTTTCTTT; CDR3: CASSFSQVNTEAFF
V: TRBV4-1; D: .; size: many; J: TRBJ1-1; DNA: TGCGCCAGCAGCCTCGGGCGGAGTGAAGCTTTCTTT; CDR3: CASSLGRSEAFF
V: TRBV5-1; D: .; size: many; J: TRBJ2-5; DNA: TGCGCCAGCAGCTTGGAGTGGGGGGGCGGCGAGACCCAGTACTTC; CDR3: CASSLEWGGGETQYF
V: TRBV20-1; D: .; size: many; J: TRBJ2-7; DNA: TGCAGTGCCGCACGCGGATCCTACGAGCAGTACTTC; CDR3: CSAARGSYEQYF
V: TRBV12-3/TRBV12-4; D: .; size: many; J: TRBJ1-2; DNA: TGTGCCAGCAGTTTAATGTTCTCCTATGGCTACACCTTC; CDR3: CASSLMFSYGYTF
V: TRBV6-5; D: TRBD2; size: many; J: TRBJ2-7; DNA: TGTGCCAGCAGTTACACTCAAATCCCTAGCGGGATTGCCTACGAGCAGTACTTC; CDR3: CASSYTQIPSGIAYEQYF
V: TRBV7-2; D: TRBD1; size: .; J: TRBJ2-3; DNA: TGTGCCAGCAGCTTAATTGGACAGGGAGATACGCAGTATTTT; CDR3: CASSLIGQGDTQYF
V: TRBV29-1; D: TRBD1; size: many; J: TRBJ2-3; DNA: TGCAGCGTTGAATCCTTCGGACAGGGGATTGGGACGCAGTATTTT; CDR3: CSVESFGQGIGTQYF
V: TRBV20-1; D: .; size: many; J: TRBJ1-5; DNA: TGCAGTGCTAGTACCGGGGGGAATCAGCCCCAGCATTTT; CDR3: CSASTGGNQPQHF
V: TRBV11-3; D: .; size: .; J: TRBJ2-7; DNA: TGTGCCAGCAGCTTTGGGAGTGTAACCTACGAGCAGTACTTC; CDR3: CASSFGSVTYEQYF
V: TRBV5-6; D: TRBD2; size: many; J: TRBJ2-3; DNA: TGTGCCAGCAACTACCGCGGGGGTAGGACAGATACGCAGTATTTT; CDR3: CASNYRGGRTDTQYF
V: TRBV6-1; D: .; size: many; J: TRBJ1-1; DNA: TGTGCCAGCAGTATCATGGAGGGGTTTACTGAAGCTTTCTTT; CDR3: CASSIMEGFTEAFF
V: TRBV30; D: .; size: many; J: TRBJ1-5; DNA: TGTGCCTGGAGGCCCCGACAGAACCATCAGCCCCAGCATTTT; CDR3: CAWRPRQNHQPQHF
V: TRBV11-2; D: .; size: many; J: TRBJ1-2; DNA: TGTGCCAGCAGCTTAGAACGCAAAGAATCGTATGGCTACACCTTC; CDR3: CASSLERKESYGYTF